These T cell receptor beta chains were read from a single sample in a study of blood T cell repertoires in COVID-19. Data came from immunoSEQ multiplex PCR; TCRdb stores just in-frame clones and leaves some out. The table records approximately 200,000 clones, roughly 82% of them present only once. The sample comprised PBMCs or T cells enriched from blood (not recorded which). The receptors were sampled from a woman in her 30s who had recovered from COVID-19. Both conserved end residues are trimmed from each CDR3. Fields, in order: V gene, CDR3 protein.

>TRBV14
ASSQQGTYNEQF
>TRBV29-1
SVEGGKGTYEQY
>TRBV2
ASRLDRGPGELF
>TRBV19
ASSTLTNSNTGELF
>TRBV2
ASATTTDTQY
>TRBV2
ASSGSHWTSGSEAYEQY
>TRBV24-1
ATSEALRGPYEQY
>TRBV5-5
ASSLGPRDSPIPSPLH
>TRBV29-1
SGLKTEYNEQF
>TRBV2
ASNPGGYNEQF
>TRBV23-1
ASSPTPGTGHTEAF
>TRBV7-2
ASSLGGVGFDYEQY
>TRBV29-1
SVEGTSYEQF
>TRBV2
ASSPQGVTGALF
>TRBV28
ASSRTDSYNEQF
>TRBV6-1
ASSEAPGLAAQY
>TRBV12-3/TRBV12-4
ASSSGNQPQH
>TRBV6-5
ASSPEGIQEKLF
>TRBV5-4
ASSLEGDNEQY
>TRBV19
ASSRAGDRASSPLH
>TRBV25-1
ASSGSGLSAYEQY
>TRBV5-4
ASSFIGGVAYEQY
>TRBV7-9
ASSLVVLDEQF
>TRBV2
ASSPPGLYKENYEQY
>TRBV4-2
ASSQDWRQGVSGGNTIY
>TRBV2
ASSEVARWLF
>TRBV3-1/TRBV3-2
ASSLTRQANTGELF
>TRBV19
ASSIPTSGIRNEQF
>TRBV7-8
ASSLAGTQSTEAF
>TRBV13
ATSGTSGFPSTYNEQF
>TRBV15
ATSRSRAGDTQY
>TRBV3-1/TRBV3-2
ASSPRQRQETQY
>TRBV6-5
ASSYSGTSRYNEQF
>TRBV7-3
ASSSTSGYEQY
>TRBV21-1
ASSKHSRVLLKPQH
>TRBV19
ASSIAGDGYT
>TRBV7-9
ASSLLSLLGGFTT
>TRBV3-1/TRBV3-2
ASRGLGSNEQF
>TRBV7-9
ASSSPVGAGTHGNTGAF
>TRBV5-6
ASSSGQQYSPLH
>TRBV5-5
ASSLAGVSSYNEQF
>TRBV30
AWTPRGYGYT